These 2 T cell receptor beta chains came from one sample sequenced in a study of regulatory T cells in long-lasting Graves disease. The authors built TCR beta libraries using iRepertoire HTBI primers and Arm-PCR of CDR3 regions. TCRdb recomputed calls from the multiplex PCR reads with MiXCR, one row per CDR3 protein. The sample lists around 460,000 distinct CDR3 sequences; approximately 22% were seen once. The time point was: persistent/refractory GD, antithyroid drugs over 5 years with positive TRAb. The authors made the TCR library using RNA they extracted from PBMCs. Sample: peripheral blood mononuclear cells (PBMCs), taken when the disease was refractory, from a patient treated with antithyroid drugs. Receptors originate from a female donor with Graves disease.

The sample holds many counts of this clonotype. CDR3 in DNA: TGTGCCAGCAGTTTACTCAGGGAATCACCCCTCCACTTT. Amino acid sequence: CASSLLRESPLHF. The J gene is TRBJ1-6, the V gene TRBV28; D may be TRBD1 (5 bases). The germline V gene has CDR1 MDHEN and CDR2 SYDVKM. Trimming shortened V by 2 bases and J by 10 bases, and 9 bases separated the two germline ends. CDR3 length: 13 amino acids.

This clonotype has more than one count but fewer than ten. The chain links TRBV7-9 to TRBJ2-7; D not certain. The CDR3 spans 16 residues. Germline V gene data show CDR1 as SEHNR and CDR2 as FQNEAQ (reference sequence). V lost 0 bases to trimming and J lost 0 bases, with 12 bases between them. In DNA form, the CDR3 reads TGTGCCAGCAGCTTAGCCTTCAGCGAATCCTCCTACGAGCAGTACTTC. Protein sequence: CASSLAFSESSYEQYF.